Detailed here is one T cell receptor (beta chain). Germline lookup yields CDR1 MDHEN and CDR2 SYDVKM. CDR3 size: 15 residues. Trimming removed 7 bases at V and 2 bases at J, with 18 bases between. Libraries were prepared by immunoSEQ multiplex PCR; TCRdb keeps only in-frame clonotypes and omits some of them. The table records fewer than 35,000 clones, around 82% of them present only once. This sample is part of a study of blood T cell repertoires in COVID-19. Study-level background: Acute and convalescent COVID-19 specimens originated in the United States, Italy and Spain. Sources were T cells, B-cell-depleted T cells, or PBMCs; the material itself was cDNA or gDNA.

The TCR originated in a man older than 75 with active or convalescent COVID-19. Sequencing was carried out using peripheral blood. The J gene is TRBJ2-7, the V gene TRBV28; a weak D match, TRBD2 (7 bases). In nucleotides, the CDR3 is TGTGCCAGCACCAACCGCGGGGGCAGGCCCTACGAGCAGTACTTC. This translates into CASTNRGGRPYEQYF. The full variable domain, with the rest looked up from reference TRBV28 and TRBJ2-7, is DVKVTQSSRYLVKRTGEKVFLECVQDMDHENMFWYRQDPGLGLRLIYFSYDVKMKEKGDIPEGYSVSREKKERFSLILESASTNQTSMYLCASTNRGGRPYEQYFGPGTRLTVT.